This entry lists 14 T cell receptor beta chains sequenced from one sample in a study of T cell clonality in common variable immunodeficiency. The table came from immunoSEQ multiplex PCR; TCRdb's copy has only in-frame clones and leaves some out. This sample comprises under 30,000 clones, none seen once only. Their recognized antigens are unknown. The study's findings and limits: Fewer deletions and N-nucleotide insertions were reportedly seen in common variable immunodeficiency TCR beta sequences.

What was sequenced was peripheral blood mononuclear cells. The receptors originated from a human donor with common variable immunodeficiency.

This clone was recorded at least ten times. The read is 3 residues too short to cover the CDR3 end, so that end is filled in from the germline J gene. This chain connects TRBV9 to TRBJ2-1; D gene unclear. This CDR3 has 12 amino acids. CDR1 and CDR2 (germline): SGDLS, YYNGEE. Trimming removed 4 bases at V and 7 bases at J, with 9 bases between. The CDR3 bases that were read are TGTGCCAGCAGCTCCGCGGCGAATGAG. Its protein is CASSSAANE. The CDR3 as a whole reads CASSSAANEQFF.

This clone was seen a few times. The read finishes 3 residues shy of the CDR3 end, and the germline J gene is used to complete it. The V and J genes are TRBV7-8 and TRBJ1-3; a weak D match, TRBD1 (6 bases). This CDR3 is built from 15 residues. V gave up 5 bases and J gave up 2 bases, with 13 bases separating them. Germline V gene data show CDR1 as SGHVS and CDR2 as FQNEAQ. CDR3 amino acids: CASSQDSYPGNTIYF. The CDR3 DNA, read in part, is TGTGCCAGCAGCCAGGACAGCTACCCTGGAAACACC.

This clone was recorded many times. Read data end 3 residues before the CDR3 end; the end is taken from the germline J gene. This chain connects TRBV7-2 to TRBJ1-5, with D possibly being TRBD1 (5 bases). V lost 4 bases to trimming and J lost 6 bases, with 16 bases between them. This CDR3 comprises 15 residues. Germline assignment: CDR1 SGHTA and CDR2 FQGNSA. Incomplete CDR3 DNA: TGTGCCAGCAGCTCGAGCCAGGGTCATTTTCAGCCC. This encodes CASSSSQGHFQP. The whole CDR3 sequence is CASSSSQGHFQPQHF. Variable domain in full (rest from reference TRBV7-2 and TRBJ1-5): GAGVSQSPSNKVTEKGKDVELRCDPISGHTALYWYRQSLGQGLEFLIYFQGNSAPDKSGLPSDRFSAERTGGSVSTLTIQRTQQEDSAVYLCASSSSQGHFQPQHFGDGTRLSIL.

As concerns this clone: The read ends 3 residues early relative to the CDR3; the germline J gene fills the gap. The chain uses TRBV2 and TRBJ2-5; a possible D gene is TRBD1 (5 bases). From germline, CDR1 is SNHLY and CDR2 FYNNEI. V dropped 6 bases and J dropped 2 bases, with 10 bases sitting between them. The CDR3 contains 13 residues. CDR3 DNA, as far as it was read: TGTGCCAGCAGGAAGACAGAACAAGAGACC. Translation gives CASRKTEQET. In full, the CDR3 reads CASRKTEQETQYF.

A remark on this clone: The observed sequence ends 3 residues before the CDR3 terminus, with the missing tail filled in from the germline J gene. The genes are TRBV5-6 and TRBJ1-6; TRBD1 agrees at 9 bases. The germline V gene has CDR1 SGHDT and CDR2 YYEEEE. Trimming took 4 bases from V and 8 from J; bases not matched to a gene: 4. The CDR3 spans 14 residues. The sequenced part of the CDR3 DNA is TGTGCCAGCAGCCCGGGACAGGGATATTCACCC. It yields the protein CASSPGQGYSP. The full CDR3 protein reads CASSPGQGYSPLHF.

This clone was seen many times. Read data end 3 residues before the CDR3 end; the end is taken from the germline J gene. The chain links TRBV6-2 or TRBV6-3 to TRBJ2-5, with D possibly matching TRBD1 (5 bases). The germline V gene has CDR1 MNHEY and CDR2 SVGEGT. Trimming removed 2 bases at V and 6 bases at J, with 10 bases between. This CDR3 has 13 amino acids. CDR3 loop: CASSYLGRKTQYF. The CDR3 DNA, read in part, is TGTGCCAGCAGTTACCTGGGGCGAAAGACC.

This clone was counted many times. The read finishes 3 residues shy of the CDR3 end, and the germline J gene is used to complete it. The chain joins TRBV10-1 to TRBJ1-1; unclear D gene. CDR1 and CDR2 (germline): WNHNN, SYGVQD (reference sequence). CDR3 length: 16 residues. V lost 2 bases and J 1 base, leaving 14 bases between the germline ends. CDR3 in amino acids: CASSEGGQVGNTEAFF. Partial CDR3 DNA: TGCGCCAGCAGTGAGGGAGGGCAGGTCGGGAACACTGAA.

This clone was counted ten times or more. The read gets to within 3 residues of the CDR3 end, and the germline J gene fills in the rest. V usage is TRBV13 and J usage is TRBJ2-3, with D maybe TRBD1 (5 bases). Germline CDR1 reads PRHDT; CDR2 reads FYEKMQ (reference sequence). Deletions cut 5 bases from V and 3 bases from J, with 9 bases between. There are 13 residues in the CDR3. The sequenced part of the CDR3 DNA is TGTGCCAGCAGCCCCCGACAGACAGATACG. Translating gives CASSPRQTDT. The whole CDR3 sequence reads CASSPRQTDTQYF. Drawing the rest from reference TRBV13 and TRBJ2-3, the complete variable domain is AAGVIQSPRHLIKEKRETATLKCYPIPRHDTVYWYQQGPGQDPQFLISFYEKMQSDKGSIPDRFSAQQFSDYHSELNMSSLELGDSALYFCASSPRQTDTQYFGPGTRLTVL.

In the case of this clone: The CDR3 extends 3 residues past the end of the read, so its final part is completed from the germline J gene. The V and J genes are TRBV11-2 and TRBJ2-1; 9 bases line up with TRBD1. With V trimmed by 10 bases and J by 3 bases, 7 bases remained unmatched. This CDR3 is built from 14 residues. Germline loops: CDR1 SGHAT, CDR2 FQNNGV. CDR3 DNA (partial): TGTGCCACCTCGGGACAGGGACGCTACAATGAG. It encodes CATSGQGRYNE. The full CDR3 is CATSGQGRYNEQFF. The full variable domain, in which reference TRBV11-2 and TRBJ2-1 provide the parts outside the CDR3, is EAGVAQSPRYKIIEKRQSVAFWCNPISGHATLYWYQQILGQGPKLLIQFQNNGVVDDSQLPKDRFSAERLKGVDSTLKIQPAKLEDSAVYLCATSGQGRYNEQFFGPGTRLTVL.

As regards this clone: The read terminates 3 residues before the CDR3 end, so the remaining end is supplied by the germline J gene. This chain links TRBV2 with TRBJ1-5; D may be TRBD1 (6 bases). CDR3 size: 13 residues. Germline lookup yields CDR1 SNHLY and CDR2 FYNNEI. V shed 5 bases and J shed 6 bases, with 11 bases lying between them. The covered CDR3 bases are TGTGCCAGCAGTTACAGGGAATCTCAGCCC. This encodes CASSYRESQP. From start to end, the CDR3 is CASSYRESQPQHF.

This clone showed up many times. The CDR3 is cut off 3 residues early in the read; its end comes from the germline J gene. The rearrangement links TRBV29-1 to TRBJ2-1; 13 bases are a match to TRBD2. Unmatched junction bases numbered 0, after V lost 6 bases and J lost 4 bases. This CDR3 has 13 amino acids. Germline V lookup: CDR1 SQVTM, CDR2 ANQGSEA. CDR3 DNA, as far as it was read: TGCAGCGTGGGACTAGCGGGATACAATGAG. Its protein is CSVGLAGYNE. The whole CDR3 sequence reads CSVGLAGYNEQFF.

In its sample, this clone was seen a few times. The sequenced fragment ends 3 residues before the CDR3 boundary, so the rest is inferred from the germline J gene. The chain couples TRBV2 to TRBJ2-6, with D perhaps TRBD1 (6 bases). Germline-derived CDR1 and CDR2 are SNHLY and FYNNEI. CDR3 length equals 18 residues. V lost 2 bases to trimming and J lost 0 bases, with 14 bases between them. The CDR3 DNA, read in part, is TGTGCCAGCAGTGAATCACAGGGTTTTGGCTCTGGGGCCAACGTC. Residues: CASSESQGFGSGANV. The CDR3, in full, reads CASSESQGFGSGANVLTF.

This clone was detected ten times or more. The CDR3 extends 3 residues past the end of the read, so its final part is completed from the germline J gene. The chain combines TRBV19 with TRBJ2-1; 11 nucleotides agree with TRBD2. Germline V gene lookup returns CDR1 LNHDA and CDR2 SQIVND (reference sequence). The CDR3 length is 17 residues. The ends lost 5 bases at V and 2 bases at J; junction bases unmatched: 8. This CDR3 is CASSPSGGLSPYNEQFF. The sequenced part of the CDR3 DNA is TGTGCCAGTAGTCCTAGCGGGGGGCTATCCCCCTACAATGAG. The entire variable domain, with the rest obtained from reference TRBV19 and TRBJ2-1, is as follows: DGGITQSPKYLFRKEGQNVTLSCEQNLNHDAMYWYRQDPGQGLRLIYYSQIVNDFQKGDIAEGYSVSREKKESFPLTVTSAQKNPTAFYLCASSPSGGLSPYNEQFFGPGTRLTVL.

Comment on this clone: The CDR3 end falls 3 residues outside the read, so it is completed with the germline J gene. This chain joins TRBV7-9 and TRBJ2-5, with D possibly being TRBD1 (6 bases). Germline V gene sequence: CDR1 SEHNR, CDR2 FQNEAQ (reference sequence). The V end lost 4 bases, the J end lost 4 bases, and 16 bases lay between the germline ends. The CDR3 is made up of 15 amino acids. CDR3 in amino acids: CASSSAGPRGETQYF. The part of the CDR3 DNA that was read is TGTGCCAGCAGCTCCGCAGGTCCCAGGGGAGAGACC.